This T cell receptor (beta chain) originates from a study of CD8 T cells in Susac syndrome. The RNA, about 0.5 to 1 ug, was put through reverse transcription using random hexamers. TCRdb analysed the immunoSEQ multiplex PCR reads with MiXCR anew, one entry per CDR3 protein. The sample shows some 300,000 distinct CDR3 sequences, approximately 85% of them seen only once. CDR3 length: 16 residues. Germline V gives CDR1 MDHEN, CDR2 SYDVKM. Trimming took 4 bases from V and 3 from J; bases not matched to a gene: 9. Sequenced sample: CD8+ T cells from PBMCs. The origin of this receptor is a human donor with multiple sclerosis. The rearrangement joins TRBV28 to TRBJ2-3; 8 nucleotides match TRBD2. CDR3 coding DNA: TGTGCCAGCAGTTCCTGGACTAGCCCGTGGACAGATACGCAGTATTTT. Translated, it gives CASSSWTSPWTDTQYF. Full variable domain (outside the CDR3, taken from reference TRBV28 and TRBJ2-3): DVKVTQSSRYLVKRTGEKVFLECVQDMDHENMFWYRQDPGLGLRLIYFSYDVKMKEKGDIPEGYSVSREKKERFSLILESASTNQTSMYLCASSSWTSPWTDTQYFGPGTRLTVL.